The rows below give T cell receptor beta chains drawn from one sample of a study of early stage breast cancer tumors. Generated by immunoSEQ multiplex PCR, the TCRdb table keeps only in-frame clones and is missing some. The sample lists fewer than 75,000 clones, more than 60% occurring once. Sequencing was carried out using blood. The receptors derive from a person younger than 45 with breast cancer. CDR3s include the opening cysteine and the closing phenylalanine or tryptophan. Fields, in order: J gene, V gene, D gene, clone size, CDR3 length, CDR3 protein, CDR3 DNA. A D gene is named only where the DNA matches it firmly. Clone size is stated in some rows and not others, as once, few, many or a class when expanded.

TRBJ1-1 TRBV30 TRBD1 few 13 CAWSNQGDTEAFF TGTGCCTGGAGCAATCAGGGGGACACTGAAGCTTTCTTT
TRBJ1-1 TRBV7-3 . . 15 CASSLMGGRNTEAFF TGTGCCAGCAGCTTAATGGGGGGCCGAAACACTGAAGCTTTCTTT
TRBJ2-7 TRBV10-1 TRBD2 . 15 CASSDSASGIYEQYF TGCGCCAGCAGTGATTCGGCTAGCGGGATCTACGAGCAGTACTTC
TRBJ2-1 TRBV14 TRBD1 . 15 CASSPGTELYNEQFF TGTGCCAGCAGCCCCGGGACAGAGCTCTACAATGAGCAGTTCTTC
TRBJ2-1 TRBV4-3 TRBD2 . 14 CASSQDRLAGEQFF TGCGCCAGCAGCCAAGATAGACTAGCGGGAGAGCAGTTCTTC
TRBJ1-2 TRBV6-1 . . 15 CASSDRRGSYYGYTF TGTGCCAGCAGTGATAGGAGGGGTTCTTACTATGGCTACACCTTC
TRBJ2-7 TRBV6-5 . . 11 CASSHTYEQYF TGTGCCAGCAGTCACACATACGAGCAGTACTTC
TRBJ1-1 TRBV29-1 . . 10 CSVSEVEAFF TGCAGCGTCTCTGAGGTTGAAGCTTTCTTT
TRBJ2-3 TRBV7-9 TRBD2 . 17 CASIRTSAGGRTDTQYF TGTGCCAGCATCCGAACTTCAGCGGGAGGGCGCACAGATACGCAGTATTTT
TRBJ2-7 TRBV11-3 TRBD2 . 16 CASSSFLAGGPYEQYF TGTGCCAGCAGCTCATTTCTAGCGGGAGGGCCCTACGAGCAGTACTTC
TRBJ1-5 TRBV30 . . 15 CAWSGGAGAYQPQHF TGTGCCTGGAGTGGAGGGGCAGGGGCTTACCAGCCCCAGCATTTT
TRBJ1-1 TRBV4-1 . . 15 CASSQVSPLNTEAFF TGCGCCAGCAGCCAAGTCAGTCCTCTAAACACTGAAGCTTTCTTT
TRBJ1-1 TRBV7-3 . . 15 CASSSLAAMNTEAFF TGTGCCAGCAGCTCGTTGGCAGCCATGAACACTGAAGCTTTCTTT
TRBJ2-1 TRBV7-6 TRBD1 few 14 CASSGRDRYNEQFF TGTGCCAGCAGCGGCCGGGACAGGTACAATGAGCAGTTCTTC
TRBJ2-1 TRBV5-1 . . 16 CASSPLVADSYNEQFF TGCGCCAGCAGTCCTCTAGTAGCGGACTCCTACAATGAGCAGTTCTTC